One and the same sample provided the 28 T cell receptor beta chains below, sequenced in a study of blood T cell repertoires in COVID-19 (dated by TCRdb to the early 2020s). The protocol used for the library was the immunoSEQ multiplex PCR assay. The table comes from immuneACCESS by way of TCRdb, which keeps in-frame sequences with V and J called. Part of the clones is missing from these tables; in studies checked, under half for an unresolved V gene and the rest for unknown reasons. For this sample there are approximately 150,000 clones; 84% appear just once. Roughly 4.5% of the sample rests with the top ten. The sequenced sample consisted of peripheral blood. These receptors were taken from a human donor in a cohort sampled during active COVID-19.

The chain has TRBV5-1 and TRBJ1-3, with a possible D match to TRBD1 (6 bases). V lost 4 bases and J 4 bases, leaving 18 bases between the germline ends. The CDR3 length is 16 residues. Germline V gives CDR1 SGHRS, CDR2 YFSETQ. The CDR3, as DNA: TGCGCCAGCAGCCTCGATACAGGGTCTTTGGGAAACACCATATATTTT. Its translation: CASSLDTGSLGNTIYF.

In its sample, this clone was seen a few times. CDR3 DNA sequence: TGTGCCACCCATCAAACATCGAACACCGGGGAGCTGTTTTTT. This encodes CATHQTSNTGELFF. The V call is TRBV15, the J call TRBJ2-2; D is unresolved. This CDR3 is 14 amino acids long. Germline V gives CDR1 LNHNV, CDR2 YYDKDF (reference sequence). The V gene lost 8 bases and the J gene lost 0 bases, with 10 bases spanning the gap.

The J gene is TRBJ1-5, the V gene TRBV3-1 (or the pseudogene TRBV3-2); D possibly corresponds to TRBD1 (6 bases). V was pared by 3 bases and J by 7 bases, with 13 bases between. Germline CDR1 is LGHDT and CDR2 is YNNKEL (reference sequence). The length of the CDR3 is 14 residues. CDR3 loop: CASSHSQGQQPQHF. The CDR3 DNA reads as TGTGCCAGCAGCCATTCCCAGGGGCAACAGCCCCAGCATTTT.

The chain couples TRBV2 to TRBJ2-1; 10 bases align to TRBD2. This CDR3 contains 15 residues. V dropped 6 bases and J dropped 3; count of bases not matched to a gene: 5. The germline V gene has CDR1 SNHLY and CDR2 FYNNEI. DNA for the CDR3: TGTGCCAGCAGGGTAGCGGGAGGAAACTACAATGAGCAGTTCTTC. This translates into CASRVAGGNYNEQFF.

V is TRBV6-6 and J is TRBJ1-2, with 8 bases fitting TRBD1. The CDR3 totals 15 residues. With 1 base clipped from V and 3 bases from J, the junction kept 4 bases outside the gene matches. The V gene's germline CDR1 is MNHNY and CDR2 SVGAGI (reference sequence). The CDR3 spells CASSYLADRDYGYTF. The CDR3 region has the DNA TGTGCCAGCAGTTACTTGGCGGACAGGGACTATGGCTACACCTTC.

The V gene is TRBV10-1, the J gene TRBJ2-3, with unresolved D. CDR3 length: 15 amino acids. Germline V gives CDR1 WNHNN, CDR2 SYGVQD (reference sequence). Deletions cut 3 bases from V and 6 bases from J, with 16 bases between. CDR3 nucleotides: TGCGCCAGCAGTGAAAGAAGCGCACCAAAGGATACGCAGTATTTT. It specifies CASSERSAPKDTQYF.

A few counts support this clone. This chain uses TRBV5-5 with TRBJ1-6; possibly TRBD1 for D (5 bases). Germline values: CDR1 SGHKS, CDR2 YYEKEE (reference sequence). The CDR3 totals 15 residues. V gave up 0 bases and J gave up 7 bases, with 11 bases separating them. The CDR3 DNA sequence: TGTGCCAGCAGCTTGGCCAGGACACGGAATTCACCCCTCCACTTT. Protein: CASSLARTRNSPLHF. The full variable domain, in which reference TRBV5-5 and TRBJ1-6 provide the parts outside the CDR3, is DAGVTQSPTHLIKTRGQQVTLRCSPISGHKSVSWYQQVLGQGPQFIFQYYEKEERGRGNFPDRFSARQFPNYSSELNVNALLLGDSALYLCASSLARTRNSPLHFGNGTRLTVT.

The V and J genes are TRBV30 and TRBJ1-4; possibly TRBD1 for D (6 bases). The V and J ends lost 0 bases and 7 bases respectively, with 12 bases between them. CDR1 GTSNPN and CDR2 SVGIG come from the germline V gene (reference sequence). The CDR3 loop spans 14 amino acids. The CDR3, as DNA: TGTGCCTGGAGTGTGGGGGGGGGCGTTGAAAAACTGTTTTTT. Amino acid sequence: CAWSVGGGVEKLFF.

The genes are TRBV29-1 and TRBJ1-1; 7 nucleotides agree with TRBD1. J lost 2 bases, V lost 6 bases, and 6 bases had no gene match. The length of the CDR3 is 13 residues. Per the germline V gene, CDR1 is SQVTM and CDR2 is ANQGSEA. CDR3 amino acids: CSVLSGGNTEAFF. The CDR3 DNA is TGCAGCGTCCTATCAGGGGGAAACACTGAAGCTTTCTTT.

V is TRBV6-5 and J is TRBJ2-7, with D possibly TRBD1 on 5 matching bases. Germline-derived CDR1 and CDR2 are MNHEY and SVGAGI. V was shortened by 6 bases and J by 4 bases, with 19 bases between the two germline ends. This CDR3 is built from 15 residues. CDR3 DNA: TGTGCCAGCAGCATTGATCAAGGGGTTCCGTACGAGCAGTACGTC. Translated, it gives CASSIDQGVPYEQYV.

The chain is built from TRBV5-1 and TRBJ2-3; D is perhaps TRBD1 (5 bases). Trimming removed 0 bases from V and 4 bases from J, with 15 bases in between. Germline lookup yields CDR1 SGHRS and CDR2 YFSETQ. The CDR3 length is 16 residues. The CDR3 protein is CASSLEGVLPPDTQYF. Here the CDR3 DNA reads TGCGCCAGCAGCTTGGAAGGGGTCCTCCCCCCAGATACGCAGTATTTT.

V is TRBV28 and J is TRBJ1-1, with D tentatively TRBD1 (6 bases). Between the trimmed V and J ends, which lost 0 bases and 6 bases, there was a span of 17 bases. This CDR3 region has 16 residues. Germline CDR1 reads MDHEN; CDR2 reads SYDVKM. The CDR3 is CASSLWGAALFAEAFF. CDR3 DNA sequence: TGTGCCAGCAGTTTATGGGGGGCCGCCCTTTTTGCTGAAGCTTTCTTT.

Turning to this clone: One end of the junction does not line up with germline, which may come from a read error. This same CDR3 is encoded by further DNA sequences in the sample. J is TRBJ1-1 and V is TRBV18, with a tentative D call TRBD1 (6 bases). The germline V gene has CDR1 KGHSH and CDR2 LQKENI. CDR3 size: 14 residues. CDR3 nucleotide sequence: TGTGCCAGCTCACCGGGACAAGAGAACACTGAAGCTTTTTTT. Amino acid sequence: CASSPGQENTEAFF.

The V and J genes are TRBV5-1 and TRBJ1-1; D perhaps matches TRBD1 (6 bases). This CDR3 spans 14 amino acids. Germline V gene data show CDR1 as SGHRS and CDR2 as YFSETQ. Trimming cost V 0 bases and J 3 bases, with 9 bases left between them. CDR3 nucleotide sequence: TGCGCCAGCAGCTTGGTCCCAGGGGACACTGAAGCTTTCTTT. Encoded protein: CASSLVPGDTEAFF.

This chain joins TRBV21-1 and TRBJ2-7; the table assigns TRBD2, which was not confirmed against the DNA. TRBV21-1 is a pseudogene locus. This CDR3 spans 20 amino acids. CDR3 residues: CASSKNRTGTSGGMGYEQYF. CDR3 sequence (DNA): TGTGCCAGCAGCAAAAACCGAACTGGGACTAGCGGTGGGATGGGCTACGAGCAGTACTTC.

The gene calls are TRBV4-1 and TRBJ2-3; 7 bases fit TRBD2. The CDR3 is 16 residues long. Germline V gives CDR1 MGHRA, CDR2 YSYEKL. V was clipped by 0 bases and J by 5 bases; unmatched bases: 8. The CDR3 loop is CASSQDRAGRGDTQYF. Here the CDR3 DNA reads TGCGCCAGCAGCCAAGATCGGGCGGGGAGGGGAGATACGCAGTATTTT.

The chain employs TRBV18 and TRBJ1-2, with TRBD1 identical over 7 bases. V was clipped by 3 bases and J by 6 bases; unmatched bases: 4. Germline CDR1 and CDR2: KGHSH and LQKENI. This CDR3 is 13 amino acids long. CDR3 sequence: CASSPDREHGYTF. In DNA, the CDR3 is TGTGCCAGCTCACCTGACAGGGAACATGGCTACACCTTC.

This clone occurred once. The rearrangement uses TRBV28 and TRBJ1-5; TRBD1 matches 10 bases. J was trimmed by 6 bases and V by 6 bases; bases with no gene match: 5. The CDR3 length is 14 residues. Germline-derived CDR1 and CDR2 are MDHEN and SYDVKM. The CDR3 sequence is CASSGTGEVQPQHF. The DNA for the CDR3 is TGTGCCAGCAGCGGGACAGGGGAGGTTCAGCCCCAGCATTTT.

The V and J genes are TRBV6-5 and TRBJ2-3; TRBD2 aligns across 9 bases. The germline CDR1 and CDR2 sequences are MNHEY and SVGAGI. CDR3 length: 15 amino acids. V trimming: 6 bases; J trimming: 4 bases; junction bases outside the gene matches: 8. The CDR3 sequence: CASRRLAGLSDTQYF. DNA of the CDR3: TGTGCCAGCAGGAGGCTAGCGGGGTTATCAGATACGCAGTATTTT.

This clone was observed once. The V gene is TRBV11-1, the J gene TRBJ2-3; TRBD1 might be the D (6 bases). This CDR3 spans 14 amino acids. Germline lookup yields CDR1 SGHAT and CDR2 FQDESV (reference sequence). V dropped 8 bases and J dropped 6 bases, with 18 bases sitting between them. CDR3 DNA sequence: TGTGCCAGCGGTCCAGGGGACCTGGGGGATACGCAGTATTTT. Translation: CASGPGDLGDTQYF. Full variable domain (outside the CDR3, taken from reference TRBV11-1 and TRBJ2-3): EAEVAQSPRYKITEKSQAVAFWCDPISGHATLYWYRQILGQGPELLVQFQDESVVDDSQLPKDRFSAERLKGVDSTLKIQPAELGDSAMYLCASGPGDLGDTQYFGPGTRLTVL.

This clone was detected a few times. The CDR3 loop is CASSPQQGGVAKNIQYF. The CDR3 coding sequence is TGTGCCAGCAGCCCTCAACAGGGGGGCGTAGCCAAAAACATTCAGTACTTC. The rearrangement joins TRBV9 to TRBJ2-4, with TRBD1 identical over 8 bases. CDR1 and CDR2 (germline): SGDLS, YYNGEE. The CDR3 runs to 17 residues. V was clipped by 4 bases and J by 0 bases; unmatched bases: 9. Full variable domain (missing parts from reference TRBV9 and TRBJ2-4): DSGVTQTPKHLITATGQRVTLRCSPRSGDLSVYWYQQSLDQGLQFLIQYYNGEERAKGNILERFSAQQFPDLHSELNLSSLELGDSALYFCASSPQQGGVAKNIQYFGAGTRLSVL.

The genes are TRBV5-4 and TRBJ1-2, with 9 bases identical to TRBD1. Germline V gives CDR1 SGHNT, CDR2 YYREEE (reference sequence). V dropped 3 bases and J dropped 8; count of bases not matched to a gene: 8. This CDR3 spans 14 amino acids. CDR3 nucleotide sequence: TGTGCCAGCAGCTATACCGGACAGGGGCGCGGCTACACCTTC. Amino acids: CASSYTGQGRGYTF.

The genes are TRBV12-2 and TRBJ2-5; TRBD2 reflects the table's D call only, with no check against the DNA. TRBV12-2 is flagged as a pseudogene. CDR3 length equals 14 residues. CDR3 DNA: TGTGCAAGTCGCTTAAAGAGTTGGCAAGAGACCCAGTACTTC. It codes for CASRLKSWQETQYF.

In this sample, this clone turned up once. This sequence joins TRBV2 and TRBJ1-3; TRBD1 is a possible D gene (6 bases). CDR3 size: 15 residues. Germline CDR1 is SNHLY and CDR2 is FYNNEI. V shed 3 bases and J shed 4 bases, with 13 bases lying between them. DNA of the CDR3: TGTGCCAGCAGTGACGGACAGCGGAGAGGAAACACCATATATTTT. Its protein product is CASSDGQRRGNTIYF.

The chain uses TRBV6-5 and TRBJ1-2; no definite D call. The germline CDR1 and CDR2 sequences are MNHEY and SVGAGI. This CDR3 spans 14 amino acids. The V end lost 7 bases, the J end lost 7 bases, and 19 bases lay between the germline ends. This CDR3 is CASTQDPGLPGYTF. The CDR3 DNA reads as TGTGCCAGCACCCAAGACCCGGGATTGCCTGGCTACACCTTC.

The table lists this clone with a few counts. This chain links TRBV2 with TRBJ2-2; unclear D gene. V was trimmed by 6 bases and J by 6 bases, leaving 14 bases between them. This CDR3 region has 14 residues. The germline CDR1 and CDR2 sequences are SNHLY and FYNNEI. In DNA, the CDR3 is TGTGCCAGCAGGGAATTCACTGAGGCCGGGGAGCTGTTTTTT. Amino acid sequence: CASREFTEAGELFF.

This clone occurred once. V usage is TRBV6-2 or TRBV6-3 and J usage is TRBJ1-5; tentative D call: TRBD1 (6 bases). CDR3 length: 13 amino acids. Germline V gene data show CDR1 as MNHEY and CDR2 as SVGEGT. V lost 2 bases to trimming and J lost 5 bases, with 7 bases between them. The CDR3 sequence: CASSYEGDQPQHF. CDR3 DNA: TGTGCCAGCAGTTACGAGGGGGATCAGCCCCAGCATTTT.

In DNA, the CDR3 is TGTGCCAGCAGCCGCCGGGGGGACCGGAATGAGCAGTTCTTC. Its protein product is CASSRRGDRNEQFF. The J gene is TRBJ2-1, the V gene TRBV7-6; TRBD2 agrees at 7 bases. CDR3 size: 14 residues. V trimming: 5 bases; J trimming: 7 bases; junction bases outside the gene matches: 8. Germline CDR1 is SGHVS and CDR2 is FNYEAQ. Supplemented by reference TRBV7-6 and TRBJ2-1, the full variable domain reads GAGVSQSPRYKVTKRGQDVALRCDPISGHVSLYWYRQALGQGPEFLTYFNYEAQQDKSGLPNDRFSAERPEGSISTLTIQRTEQRDSAMYRCASSRRGDRNEQFFGPGTRLTVL.